This T cell receptor (beta chain) derives from a study of graft-versus-host responses after intestinal transplantation. Study-level information: The whole recipient group had anti-thymocyte globulin induction followed by tacrolimus and steroids for roughly 3 years. Overall study findings and caveats: Circulating GvH clones peaking coincided with falling HvG clones soon after transplant. Recipient marrow showed GvH clones, some seen first in ileum or blood.

This clone was seen once. Its antigen is still unknown. The V and J ends lost 11 bases and 4 bases respectively, with 17 bases between them. Germline lookup yields CDR1 MDHEN and CDR2 SYDVKM. The CDR3 length is 13 residues. Repertoires were generated with immunoSEQ multiplex PCR, while TCRdb's copy carries only in-frame clones and drops some. The table shows 100,000 to 110,000 clones, with more than 75% occurring only once. The sequence was obtained from a human donor who was the organ donor for an intestinal transplant. This sample comprised unstimulated CD4+ T cells sorted from spleen or lymph node cells, obtained before transplant. J is TRBJ1-2 and V is TRBV28; tentatively, D is TRBD1 (5 bases). CDR3 DNA: TGTGCCGCCCGGGACGCCGGTTTCTATGGCTACACCTTC. Its translation: CAARDAGFYGYTF.